The present entry profiles one TCR beta chain with its context. This sample was included in a study of blood T cell repertoires in COVID-19. For the study at large: Nucleic acid was either cDNA or gDNA, and it came from T cells, B-cell-depleted T cells, or PBMCs.

As originally analysed: Scientists estimated how many nucleated cells there were by amplifying reference gene primers. Some clones are missing from TCRdb's copy, which holds only in-frame ones; the method was immunoSEQ multiplex PCR. The V and J calls and clone size come from that table; D and trimming were worked out from the DNA. The sample includes more than 95,000 clones, approximately 87% of them seen just once. This CDR3 is 17 amino acids long. The germline CDR1 and CDR2 sequences are MGHRA and YSYEKL. V was pared by 5 bases and J by 5 bases, with 11 bases of the junction left unmatched. The source of this sequence is a man over 45 with acute or convalescent COVID-19. The sample taken for sequencing was peripheral blood. The chain joins TRBV4-1 to TRBJ2-1; 11 positions agree with TRBD2. The CDR3 reads CASSGEGDSGRDNEQFF. The CDR3 DNA reads as TGCGCCAGCAGCGGGGAAGGGGATAGCGGGAGGGACAATGAGCAGTTCTTC.